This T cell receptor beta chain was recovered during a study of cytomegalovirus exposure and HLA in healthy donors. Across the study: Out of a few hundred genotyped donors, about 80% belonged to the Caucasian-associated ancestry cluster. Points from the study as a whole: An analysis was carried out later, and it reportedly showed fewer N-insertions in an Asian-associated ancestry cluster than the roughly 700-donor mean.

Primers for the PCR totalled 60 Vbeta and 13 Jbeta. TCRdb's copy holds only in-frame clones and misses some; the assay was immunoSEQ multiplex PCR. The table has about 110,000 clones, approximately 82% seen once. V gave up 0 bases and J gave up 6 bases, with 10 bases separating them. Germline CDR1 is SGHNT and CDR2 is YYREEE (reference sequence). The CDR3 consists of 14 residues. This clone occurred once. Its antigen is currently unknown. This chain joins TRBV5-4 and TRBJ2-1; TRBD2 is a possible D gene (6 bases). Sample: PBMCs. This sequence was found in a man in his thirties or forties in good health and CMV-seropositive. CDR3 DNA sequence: TGTGCCAGCAGCTTGGGGACTATATCCAATGAGCAGTTCTTC. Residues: CASSLGTISNEQFF.